These 15 T cell receptor beta chains were all obtained from the same sample, sequenced in a study of control samples from healthy donors and cancer patients. Sequencing was performed with immunoSEQ multiplex PCR; in TCRdb, only in-frame clones are kept and a portion is missing. The data hold 100,000 or so clones, with roughly 84% observed a single time. Sequenced material: blood. The receptors stem from a woman aged 50 to 65 in good health.

The rearrangement uses TRBV7-2 and TRBJ1-2; weak D call: TRBD1 (5 bases). The CDR3 totals 15 residues. Trimming stripped 3 bases from V and 4 bases from J, with 15 bases between. Germline loops: CDR1 SGHTA, CDR2 FQGNSA. CDR3 sequence: CASSFETGPVYGYTF. CDR3 DNA sequence: TGTGCCAGCAGCTTCGAGACGGGGCCTGTCTATGGCTACACCTTC.

J is TRBJ2-2 and V is TRBV5-8; D is ambiguous. Germline lookup yields CDR1 SGHTS and CDR2 YDEGEE. The V end was cut by 5 bases, the J end by 2 bases, with 10 bases between. The length of the CDR3 is 14 residues. CDR3: CASSRTVNTGELFF. CDR3 nucleotides: TGTGCCAGCAGTCGGACGGTTAACACCGGGGAGCTGTTTTTT.

This sequence joins TRBV28 and TRBJ2-7; weak D call: TRBD2 (6 bases). The CDR3 length is 15 residues. Germline V lookup: CDR1 MDHEN, CDR2 SYDVKM. V gave up 5 bases and J gave up 5 bases, with 19 bases separating them. This CDR3 is CASSPDSYRGDEQYV. The CDR3 DNA reads as TGTGCCAGCAGTCCCGATTCATACCGCGGGGACGAGCAGTACGTC.

This clone has a single count. The chain has TRBV6-2 or TRBV6-3 and TRBJ1-5; D is undetermined. This CDR3 has 12 residues. Germline V lookup: CDR1 MNHEY, CDR2 SVGEGT. V dropped 5 bases and J dropped 5 bases, with 7 bases sitting between them. DNA for the CDR3: TGTGCCAGCAGTCCGGAGGATCAGCCCCAGCATTTT. This codes for CASSPEDQPQHF.

The V and J genes are TRBV27 and TRBJ2-7; 9 nucleotides line up with TRBD1. Germline V gene sequence: CDR1 MNHEY, CDR2 SMNVEV (reference sequence). Germline trimming cut 6 bases from V and 7 bases from J; bases unmatched to any gene: 13. This CDR3 region has 15 residues. CDR3 region: CASRSVGQGLREQYF. The DNA of the CDR3 is TGTGCCAGCAGATCAGTGGGACAGGGTTTGCGAGAGCAGTACTTC.

DNA for the CDR3: TGTGCCAGCAGGGCAGGGTTCCCGGAGCATGAAAAACTGTTTTTT. This gives the protein CASRAGFPEHEKLFF. The chain employs TRBV27 and TRBJ1-4; weak D call: TRBD1 (5 bases). The CDR3 loop spans 15 amino acids. Germline lookup yields CDR1 MNHEY and CDR2 SMNVEV (reference sequence). V dropped 6 bases and J dropped 6 bases, with 17 bases sitting between them.

The chain uses TRBV5-8 and TRBJ2-3; maybe TRBD2 (7 bases). The CDR3 is 15 amino acids. CDR1 and CDR2 (germline): SGHTS, YDEGEE. Trimming pared 1 base from V and 6 bases from J, leaving 15 bases between. CDR3 region: CASSLRRGGFDTQYF. The CDR3 DNA is TGTGCCAGCAGCTTGAGGAGGGGGGGCTTCGATACGCAGTATTTT.

The chain carries TRBV19 and TRBJ2-3; D is perhaps TRBD1 or TRBD2 (5 bases each). The germline V and J ends were trimmed by 3 bases and 5 bases, with 18 bases remaining between them. The CDR3 contains 16 residues. CDR1 LNHDA and CDR2 SQIVND come from the germline V gene (reference sequence). CDR3 sequence (DNA): TGTGCCAGTAGTATTTCCCTCCGGGGCATTCGAGATACGCAGTATTTT. It translates to CASSISLRGIRDTQYF.

Only a few counts were recorded for this clone. This chain uses TRBV7-2 with TRBJ2-3; possibly TRBD1 or TRBD2 for D (5 bases each). CDR1 is SGHTA, CDR2 FQGNSA, per germline. This CDR3 is 18 amino acids long. V was clipped by 5 bases and J by 0 bases, with 21 bases between them. The chain's CDR3 is CASSPRRGGAASTDTQYF. Here the CDR3 DNA reads TGTGCCAGCAGCCCTCGTCGGGGCGGAGCCGCTAGCACAGATACGCAGTATTTT.

This chain uses TRBV7-6 with TRBJ2-2; 7 bases fit TRBD2. The CDR3 covers 17 residues. Trimming at V came to 3 bases and at J to 3 bases, leaving 10 bases not matched to a gene. Germline values: CDR1 SGHVS, CDR2 FNYEAQ. The CDR3 coding sequence is TGTGCCAGCAGCTTCTTGGGCAGGGAGGGGCACACCGGGGAGCTGTTTTTT. Translation: CASSFLGREGHTGELFF.

In its sample, this clone was seen a few times. Other DNA variants within this sample encode the same CDR3. The rearrangement joins TRBV3-1 (or the pseudogene TRBV3-2) to TRBJ2-7; D remains unclear. Looked up from germline, CDR1 is LGHDT and CDR2 is YNNKEL (reference sequence). V lost 2 bases, J lost 3 bases, and 2 bases lay in between. The CDR3 runs 11 residues. CDR3 residues: CASSQSYEQYF. The CDR3 region has the DNA TGTGCCAGCAGCCAAAGCTACGAGCAGTACTTC.

This clone was recorded once. This chain links TRBV11-2 with TRBJ1-4; D is perhaps TRBD1 (6 bases). Germline values: CDR1 SGHAT, CDR2 FQNNGV. The germline V and J ends were trimmed by 5 bases and 4 bases, with 17 bases remaining between them. The CDR3 sequence is 16 residues long. CDR3 region: CASSAATGFLNEKLFF. For the CDR3, the DNA is TGTGCCAGCAGCGCCGCTACAGGGTTCCTTAATGAAAAACTGTTTTTT.

The chain is built from TRBV11-3 and TRBJ2-2; D not certain. Germline V gene data show CDR1 as SGHNT and CDR2 as YENEEA. V lost 2 bases to trimming and J lost 0 bases, with 4 bases between them. The CDR3 spans 14 residues. CDR3 nucleotide sequence: TGTGCCAGCAGCTTACTGGCGAACACCGGGGAGCTGTTTTTT. It encodes CASSLLANTGELFF.

CDR3: CASSQVVWRETQYF. CDR3 sequence (DNA): TGTGCCAGCAGCCAAGTCGTATGGAGAGAGACCCAGTACTTC. This sequence joins TRBV3-1 (or the pseudogene TRBV3-2) and TRBJ2-5; D is ambiguous. The CDR3 is 14 residues long. V was shortened by 1 base and J by 4 bases, with 10 bases between the two germline ends. Germline V gene lookup returns CDR1 LGHDT and CDR2 YNNKEL (reference sequence).

This sequence joins TRBV6-2 or TRBV6-3 and TRBJ2-7, with a tentative D call TRBD2 (7 bases). This CDR3 region has 15 residues. The V end lost 3 bases, the J end lost 6 bases, and 18 bases lay between the germline ends. CDR1 is MNHEY, CDR2 SVGEGT, per germline. The CDR3 sequence: CASSYGGGAAPEQYV. The CDR3 DNA sequence: TGTGCCAGCAGTTATGGAGGGGGGGCGGCCCCCGAGCAGTACGTC.